This is a list of T cell receptor beta chains from one sample in a study of blood T cell repertoires in COVID-19. Clones were sequenced by immunoSEQ multiplex PCR, and TCRdb holds only the in-frame ones, with some missing. The table has 60,000 or so clones, just under 80% seen once; the top ten hold approximately 24%. Material: peripheral blood. These TCRs come from a human donor in a cohort sampled during active COVID-19. Each CDR3 is given with its conserved first and last residue. Each record gives: J gene, V gene, clone size, D gene, CDR3 length, CDR3 DNA, CDR3 protein. The D gene is left open where the match is weak. Clone size is shown for a subset of rows, as once, few, many or a class of expanded clone.

j_call: TRBJ2-7
v_call: TRBV5-1
clone_size: -
d_call: TRBD1
cdr3_length: 14
cdr3_nt: TGCGCCAGCAGCCCGGGACAGGGGCCCTACGAGCAGTACTTC
cdr3_aa: CASSPGQGPYEQYF

j_call: TRBJ2-5
v_call: TRBV5-1
clone_size: -
d_call: -
cdr3_length: 14
cdr3_nt: TGCGCCAGCAGCTTGGCCGGGGGGCGCGAGACCCAGTACTTC
cdr3_aa: CASSLAGGRETQYF

j_call: TRBJ2-1
v_call: TRBV7-3
clone_size: few
d_call: -
cdr3_length: 13
cdr3_nt: TGTGCCAGCAGCTTAATAGTGGCGGGTGAGCAGTTCTTC
cdr3_aa: CASSLIVAGEQFF

j_call: TRBJ1-5
v_call: TRBV7-8
clone_size: -
d_call: TRBD1
cdr3_length: 14
cdr3_nt: TGTGCCAGCAGCCGGGACAGTACCAATCAGCCCCAGCATTTT
cdr3_aa: CASSRDSTNQPQHF

j_call: TRBJ2-3
v_call: TRBV7-6
clone_size: -
d_call: -
cdr3_length: 13
cdr3_nt: TGTGCCAGCAATTCTGGAGGCACAGATACGCAGTATTTT
cdr3_aa: CASNSGGTDTQYF

j_call: TRBJ2-3
v_call: TRBV12-3/TRBV12-4
clone_size: -
d_call: -
cdr3_length: 13
cdr3_nt: TGTGCCAGCAGAGGGGCCATCACAGATACGCAGTATTTT
cdr3_aa: CASRGAITDTQYF

j_call: TRBJ2-1
v_call: TRBV15
clone_size: -
d_call: TRBD1
cdr3_length: 16
cdr3_nt: TGTGCCACCAGCAGAGATAACACAGGGGGTTACAATGAGCAGTTCTTC
cdr3_aa: CATSRDNTGGYNEQFF

j_call: TRBJ2-3
v_call: TRBV9
clone_size: -
d_call: TRBD2
cdr3_length: 15
cdr3_nt: TGTGCCAGCAGCGGGACACTAGCGGGGGCACATACGCAGTATTTT
cdr3_aa: CASSGTLAGAHTQYF

j_call: TRBJ1-4
v_call: TRBV3-1/TRBV3-2
clone_size: -
d_call: -
cdr3_length: 16
cdr3_nt: TGTGCCAGCAGCCAAGGGATTCAGGCCCGTAATGAAAAACTGTTTTTT
cdr3_aa: CASSQGIQARNEKLFF

j_call: TRBJ2-5
v_call: TRBV28
clone_size: -
d_call: TRBD2
cdr3_length: 18
cdr3_nt: TGTGCCAGCAGTCCCCTCGGGACTAGCGGGACCCCCCAAGAGACCCAGTACTTC
cdr3_aa: CASSPLGTSGTPQETQYF

j_call: TRBJ2-7
v_call: TRBV27
clone_size: -
d_call: -
cdr3_length: 15
cdr3_nt: TGTGCCAGCAGTTTAAAGTCCAGGGGCTCCTACGAGCAGTACTTC
cdr3_aa: CASSLKSRGSYEQYF

j_call: TRBJ1-3
v_call: TRBV5-4
clone_size: -
d_call: -
cdr3_length: 14
cdr3_nt: TGTGCCAGCAGCCCTGGGGGGGCTGGAAACACCATATATTTT
cdr3_aa: CASSPGGAGNTIYF

j_call: TRBJ2-2
v_call: TRBV7-9
clone_size: -
d_call: -
cdr3_length: 14
cdr3_nt: TGTGCCAGCAGCTTTTCCGGGAACACCGGGGAGCTGTTTTTT
cdr3_aa: CASSFSGNTGELFF

j_call: TRBJ2-2
v_call: TRBV18
clone_size: few
d_call: TRBD2
cdr3_length: 18
cdr3_nt: TGTGCCAGCTCACAGGGACTAGCGGGATTCGCGAACACCGGGGAGCTGTTTTTT
cdr3_aa: CASSQGLAGFANTGELFF

j_call: TRBJ2-1
v_call: TRBV10-3
clone_size: -
d_call: -
cdr3_length: 13
cdr3_nt: TGTGCCATCAAAGAACAGGGAGGGAATGAGCAGTTCTTC
cdr3_aa: CAIKEQGGNEQFF

j_call: TRBJ2-1
v_call: TRBV12-5
clone_size: -
d_call: TRBD2
cdr3_length: 16
cdr3_nt: TGTGCTAGTGGTTTGGTAATAGCGGGGGGCCGGAATGAGCAGTTCTTC
cdr3_aa: CASGLVIAGGRNEQFF

j_call: TRBJ1-1
v_call: TRBV5-1
clone_size: once
d_call: -
cdr3_length: 14
cdr3_nt: TGCGCCAGCCAAGCTACAGGGTCCAACACTGAAGCTTTCTTT
cdr3_aa: CASQATGSNTEAFF

j_call: TRBJ1-1
v_call: TRBV7-2
clone_size: -
d_call: TRBD1
cdr3_length: 14
cdr3_nt: TGTGCCAGCAGCCCGGTAGGGGGCGTCTCTGAAGCTTTCTTT
cdr3_aa: CASSPVGGVSEAFF

j_call: TRBJ1-5
v_call: TRBV15
clone_size: -
d_call: -
cdr3_length: 17
cdr3_nt: TGTGCCACCAGCAGAGATGGGATAGGGGGAGGCAATCAGCCCCAGCATTTT
cdr3_aa: CATSRDGIGGGNQPQHF

j_call: TRBJ2-1
v_call: TRBV7-8
clone_size: -
d_call: TRBD2
cdr3_length: 15
cdr3_nt: TGTGCCAGCAGCTTAGGACTAGCGGGACCCAGAGGGCAGTTCTTC
cdr3_aa: CASSLGLAGPRGQFF

j_call: TRBJ2-1
v_call: TRBV20-1
clone_size: -
d_call: -
cdr3_length: 16
cdr3_nt: TGCAGTGCTAGTCGGCTAGAGGATAGCTCCTACAATGAGCAGTTCTTC
cdr3_aa: CSASRLEDSSYNEQFF

j_call: TRBJ2-5
v_call: TRBV11-3
clone_size: -
d_call: TRBD2
cdr3_length: 18
cdr3_nt: TGTGCCAGCAGCTACCTCCTCGGACTAGCGGGGAGCCAAGAGACCCAGTACTTC
cdr3_aa: CASSYLLGLAGSQETQYF

j_call: TRBJ2-1
v_call: TRBV21-1
clone_size: few
d_call: -
cdr3_length: 14
cdr3_nt: TGTGCCAGCATTCCGGACAGGGCTCAGAATGAGCAGTTCTTC
cdr3_aa: CASIPDRAQNEQFF

j_call: TRBJ2-7
v_call: TRBV3-1/TRBV3-2
clone_size: -
d_call: -
cdr3_length: 13
cdr3_nt: TGTGCCAGCAGCCCAGGACGGGGGAACGAGCAGTACTTC
cdr3_aa: CASSPGRGNEQYF

j_call: TRBJ2-7
v_call: TRBV4-1
clone_size: once
d_call: TRBD2
cdr3_length: 18
cdr3_nt: TGCGCCAGCAGCCAAGGCGATTTTTTGGGGACTAGCGGCTACGAGCAGTACTTC
cdr3_aa: CASSQGDFLGTSGYEQYF

j_call: TRBJ1-1
v_call: TRBV7-3
clone_size: many
d_call: -
cdr3_length: 11
cdr3_nt: TGTGCCAGCAGCGAGGTCCGGGGTGCTTTCTTT
cdr3_aa: CASSEVRGAFF

j_call: TRBJ2-3
v_call: TRBV15
clone_size: -
d_call: -
cdr3_length: 14
cdr3_nt: TGTGCCACCAGCGGCCCCGAGGAGCCAGATACGCAGTATTTT
cdr3_aa: CATSGPEEPDTQYF

j_call: TRBJ1-1
v_call: TRBV6-5
clone_size: -
d_call: -
cdr3_length: 12
cdr3_nt: TGTGCCACAGGGCAGGGGAACACTGAAGCTTTCTTT
cdr3_aa: CATGQGNTEAFF

j_call: TRBJ1-2
v_call: TRBV28
clone_size: -
d_call: -
cdr3_length: 15
cdr3_nt: TGTGCCAGCCGAACCGCCCACACAGGGACCTATGGCTACACCTTC
cdr3_aa: CASRTAHTGTYGYTF

j_call: TRBJ2-4
v_call: TRBV2
clone_size: medium-sized
d_call: -
cdr3_length: 17
cdr3_nt: TGTGCCAGCAGTGAATCTGTCGCCGGAGTCCACAAAAACATTCAGTACTTC
cdr3_aa: CASSESVAGVHKNIQYF

j_call: TRBJ2-2
v_call: TRBV7-9
clone_size: -
d_call: TRBD2
cdr3_length: 17
cdr3_nt: TGTGCCAGCAGCTCCGGACTAGCGGGGGCCTTCGGCGGGGAGCTGTTTTTT
cdr3_aa: CASSSGLAGAFGGELFF

j_call: TRBJ1-1
v_call: TRBV3-1/TRBV3-2
clone_size: -
d_call: -
cdr3_length: 11
cdr3_nt: TGTGCCACCGCAAGAGCAGGAGAAGCTTTCTTT
cdr3_aa: CATARAGEAFF

j_call: TRBJ2-4
v_call: TRBV3-1/TRBV3-2
clone_size: -
d_call: TRBD2
cdr3_length: 13
cdr3_nt: TGTGCCAGCAGCCATGGGGGGGAGGGTATTCAGTACTTC
cdr3_aa: CASSHGGEGIQYF

j_call: TRBJ1-2
v_call: TRBV19
clone_size: -
d_call: -
cdr3_length: 14
cdr3_nt: TGTGCCAGTAGTTCGTTCAGGGGAAACTATGGCTACACCTTC
cdr3_aa: CASSSFRGNYGYTF

j_call: TRBJ1-1
v_call: TRBV18
clone_size: -
d_call: TRBD1
cdr3_length: 15
cdr3_nt: TGTGCCAGCTCACCACCGCTGGCCGGGACAGGTGAAGCTTTCTTT
cdr3_aa: CASSPPLAGTGEAFF

j_call: TRBJ2-5
v_call: TRBV24-1
clone_size: -
d_call: -
cdr3_length: 15
cdr3_nt: TGTGCCACCAGTGATTTAGGGAGCCTCCAAGAGACCCAGTACTTC
cdr3_aa: CATSDLGSLQETQYF

j_call: TRBJ2-1
v_call: TRBV16
clone_size: once
d_call: TRBD1
cdr3_length: 18
cdr3_nt: TGTGCCAGCAGCCAATCGAACACAGGGGGCTCGGGGTACAATGAGCAGTTCTTC
cdr3_aa: CASSQSNTGGSGYNEQFF

j_call: TRBJ2-3
v_call: TRBV7-3
clone_size: few
d_call: -
cdr3_length: 12
cdr3_nt: TGTGCCAGCAGCCCAGACCCGGGGACGCAGTATTTT
cdr3_aa: CASSPDPGTQYF

j_call: TRBJ1-5
v_call: TRBV5-6
clone_size: -
d_call: -
cdr3_length: 13
cdr3_nt: TGTGCCAGCAGCGGACAGCTAAATCAGCCCCAGCATTTT
cdr3_aa: CASSGQLNQPQHF

j_call: TRBJ2-7
v_call: TRBV28
clone_size: -
d_call: TRBD2
cdr3_length: 15
cdr3_nt: TGTGCCAGCAGTTTAGGAGGACTAGCGGCCTACGAGCAGTACTTC
cdr3_aa: CASSLGGLAAYEQYF

j_call: TRBJ1-5
v_call: TRBV6-5
clone_size: -
d_call: -
cdr3_length: 15
cdr3_nt: TGTGCCAGCAGGCAGGGGACACGGAGCAATCAGCCCCAGCATTTT
cdr3_aa: CASRQGTRSNQPQHF

j_call: TRBJ1-2
v_call: TRBV28
clone_size: -
d_call: -
cdr3_length: 13
cdr3_nt: TGTGCCAGCAGTTCGGGACACTTAGATGGCTACACCTTC
cdr3_aa: CASSSGHLDGYTF

j_call: TRBJ2-5
v_call: TRBV20-1
clone_size: -
d_call: -
cdr3_length: 10
cdr3_nt: TGCAGTGCGGCCCTGGAGACCCAGTACTTC
cdr3_aa: CSAALETQYF

j_call: TRBJ2-6
v_call: TRBV7-9
clone_size: -
d_call: TRBD1
cdr3_length: 19
cdr3_nt: TGTGCCAGCAGCTATAGGACAGGGGGGAAACTCTCTGGGGCCAACGTCCTGACTTTC
cdr3_aa: CASSYRTGGKLSGANVLTF

j_call: TRBJ2-3
v_call: TRBV7-9
clone_size: -
d_call: TRBD2
cdr3_length: 16
cdr3_nt: TGTGCCAGCAGCTTAGGAGTAGCGGGAGGCATAGATACGCAGTATTTT
cdr3_aa: CASSLGVAGGIDTQYF

j_call: TRBJ1-5
v_call: TRBV7-2
clone_size: -
d_call: TRBD1
cdr3_length: 13
cdr3_nt: TGTGCCAGCAGCTCGACAGGGACCCAGCCCCAGCATTTT
cdr3_aa: CASSSTGTQPQHF

j_call: TRBJ2-1
v_call: TRBV6-5
clone_size: few
d_call: -
cdr3_length: 12
cdr3_nt: TGTGCCATCATGGGCTTCTACAATGAGCAGTTCTTC
cdr3_aa: CAIMGFYNEQFF

j_call: TRBJ1-5
v_call: TRBV7-2
clone_size: -
d_call: TRBD1
cdr3_length: 14
cdr3_nt: TGTGCCAGCAGCCGCCGAGGACAGGGACAGCCCCAGCATTTT
cdr3_aa: CASSRRGQGQPQHF

j_call: TRBJ2-3
v_call: TRBV7-9
clone_size: few
d_call: -
cdr3_length: 14
cdr3_nt: TGTGCCAGCCCCGGACAGATTAGCACAGATACGCAGTATTTT
cdr3_aa: CASPGQISTDTQYF

j_call: TRBJ2-1
v_call: TRBV9
clone_size: -
d_call: -
cdr3_length: 15
cdr3_nt: TGTGCCAGCAGCGTAGCGGGGGTCTCCTACAATGAGCAGTTCTTC
cdr3_aa: CASSVAGVSYNEQFF

j_call: TRBJ2-1
v_call: TRBV7-7
clone_size: -
d_call: TRBD2
cdr3_length: 13
cdr3_nt: TGTGCTAGCAGCCTGTCGGAGCGGGGATCGCAGTTCTTC
cdr3_aa: CASSLSERGSQFF